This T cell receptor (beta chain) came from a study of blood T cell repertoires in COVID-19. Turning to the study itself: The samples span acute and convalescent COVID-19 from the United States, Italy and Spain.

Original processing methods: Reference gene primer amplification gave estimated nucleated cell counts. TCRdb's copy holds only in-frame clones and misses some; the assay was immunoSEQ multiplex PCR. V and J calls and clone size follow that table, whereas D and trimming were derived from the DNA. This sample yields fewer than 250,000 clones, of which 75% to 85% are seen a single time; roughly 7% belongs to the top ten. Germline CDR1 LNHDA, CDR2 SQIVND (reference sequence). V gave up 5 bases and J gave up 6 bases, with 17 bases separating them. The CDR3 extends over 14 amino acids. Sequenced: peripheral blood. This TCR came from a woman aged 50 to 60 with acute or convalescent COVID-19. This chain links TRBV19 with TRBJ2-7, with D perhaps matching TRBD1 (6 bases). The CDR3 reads CASSQGRGAFEQYF. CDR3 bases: TGTGCCAGTAGTCAGGGGAGAGGAGCTTTCGAGCAGTACTTC.